This is a list of T cell receptor beta chains from one sample in a study of blood T cell repertoires in COVID-19. Libraries were prepared by immunoSEQ multiplex PCR; TCRdb keeps only in-frame clonotypes and omits some of them. The repertoire holds roughly 190,000 clones, with 84% as singletons. Sequencing input: peripheral blood. The receptors were sampled from a woman in her 70s with active or convalescent COVID-19. CDR3s include the opening cysteine and the closing phenylalanine or tryptophan. A D gene is named only where the DNA matches it firmly. Clone size is not always given. Where it is, it says once, few, many or a class for expanded clones.

d_gene: -; j_gene: TRBJ2-1; abundance: -; v_gene: TRBV28; CDR3aa: CASSLTPSYNEQFF; CDR3nt: TGTGCCAGCAGTCTTACTCCCTCCTACAATGAGCAGTTCTTC
d_gene: -; j_gene: TRBJ2-3; abundance: -; v_gene: TRBV25-1; CDR3aa: CASSGLGTQYF; CDR3nt: TGTGCCAGCAGTGGTCTCGGGACGCAGTATTTT
d_gene: -; j_gene: TRBJ2-2; abundance: once; v_gene: TRBV5-1; CDR3aa: CASSSRLVNGELFF; CDR3nt: TGCGCCAGCAGCTCCAGACTTGTGAACGGGGAGCTGTTTTTT
d_gene: TRBD1; j_gene: TRBJ2-7; abundance: -; v_gene: TRBV6-5; CDR3aa: CASKRTGGYEQYF; CDR3nt: TGTGCCAGCAAAAGGACAGGGGGGTACGAGCAGTACTTC
d_gene: -; j_gene: TRBJ1-5; abundance: -; v_gene: TRBV6-1; CDR3aa: CASSQGSNQPQHF; CDR3nt: TGTGCCAGCAGCCAGGGGAGCAATCAGCCCCAGCATTTT
d_gene: TRBD2; j_gene: TRBJ2-3; abundance: -; v_gene: TRBV10-3; CDR3aa: CAISLLAGVADTQYF; CDR3nt: TGTGCCATCAGCCTACTAGCGGGAGTGGCAGATACGCAGTATTTT
d_gene: -; j_gene: TRBJ2-3; abundance: -; v_gene: TRBV7-9; CDR3aa: CASSLREGGTDTQYF; CDR3nt: TGTGCCAGCAGCTTACGTGAGGGGGGCACAGATACGCAGTATTTT
d_gene: TRBD2; j_gene: TRBJ2-1; abundance: -; v_gene: TRBV5-5; CDR3aa: CASSLRLAGATPEQFF; CDR3nt: TGTGCCAGCAGCTTGAGGCTAGCGGGAGCCACTCCTGAGCAGTTCTTC
d_gene: TRBD1; j_gene: TRBJ1-1; abundance: -; v_gene: TRBV5-1; CDR3aa: CASSLEGQGRTEAFF; CDR3nt: TGCGCCAGCAGCTTGGAGGGACAGGGAAGAACTGAAGCTTTCTTT
d_gene: -; j_gene: TRBJ2-3; abundance: -; v_gene: TRBV9; CDR3aa: CASSVGVPTDTQYF; CDR3nt: TGTGCCAGCAGCGTAGGAGTACCCACAGATACGCAGTATTTT
d_gene: TRBD1; j_gene: TRBJ1-4; abundance: once; v_gene: TRBV5-5; CDR3aa: CASSTRPTGGATNEKLFF; CDR3nt: TGTGCCAGCAGCACTCGCCCTACAGGGGGAGCAACTAATGAAAAACTGTTTTTT
d_gene: -; j_gene: TRBJ1-1; abundance: -; v_gene: TRBV5-4; CDR3aa: CASSLDGRGAFF; CDR3nt: TGTGCCAGCAGCTTGGATGGGAGAGGAGCTTTCTTT
d_gene: TRBD1; j_gene: TRBJ1-5; abundance: -; v_gene: TRBV29-1; CDR3aa: CSAGTASNQPQHF; CDR3nt: TGCAGCGCTGGGACAGCTAGCAATCAGCCCCAGCATTTT
d_gene: -; j_gene: TRBJ2-3; abundance: -; v_gene: TRBV5-1; CDR3aa: CASSMAGRGSTDTQYF; CDR3nt: TGCGCCAGCAGCATGGCCGGCAGGGGCTCGACAGATACGCAGTATTTT
d_gene: -; j_gene: TRBJ2-3; abundance: once; v_gene: TRBV18; CDR3aa: CASSPRQDHGITDTQYF; CDR3nt: TGTGCCAGCTCACCGCGACAGGATCATGGGATCACAGATACGCAGTATTTT
d_gene: -; j_gene: TRBJ1-2; abundance: -; v_gene: TRBV7-9; CDR3aa: CASRPREGLYGYTF; CDR3nt: TGTGCCAGCAGACCTAGGGAGGGACTTTATGGCTACACCTTC
d_gene: TRBD2; j_gene: TRBJ2-5; abundance: -; v_gene: TRBV7-2; CDR3aa: CASSLGWLAGVGETQYF; CDR3nt: TGTGCCAGCAGCTTAGGGTGGCTAGCGGGAGTTGGGGAGACCCAGTACTTC
d_gene: TRBD1; j_gene: TRBJ1-1; abundance: few; v_gene: TRBV29-1; CDR3aa: CSVRSGQGDTEAFF; CDR3nt: TGCAGCGTTCGGTCGGGACAGGGTGACACTGAAGCTTTCTTT
d_gene: -; j_gene: TRBJ2-2; abundance: once; v_gene: TRBV11-2; CDR3aa: CASSPRGSSTTGELFF; CDR3nt: TGTGCCAGCAGCCCAAGAGGAAGCTCGACCACCGGGGAGCTGTTTTTT
d_gene: -; j_gene: TRBJ1-4; abundance: -; v_gene: TRBV2; CDR3aa: CASSPRQITQSPTNEKLFF; CDR3nt: TGTGCCAGCAGTCCTCGACAAATAACACAGAGTCCAACTAATGAAAAACTGTTTTTT
d_gene: -; j_gene: TRBJ2-7; abundance: -; v_gene: TRBV21-1; CDR3aa: CASSKPNRTGEYEQYF; CDR3nt: TGTGCCAGCAGCAAACCAAATCGGACAGGGGAATACGAGCAGTACTTC
d_gene: -; j_gene: TRBJ1-1; abundance: -; v_gene: TRBV7-8; CDR3aa: CASSLVSGMNTEAFF; CDR3nt: TGTGCCAGCAGCTTAGTGTCGGGTATGAACACTGAAGCTTTCTTT
d_gene: -; j_gene: TRBJ2-2; abundance: -; v_gene: TRBV18; CDR3aa: CASSGDSNTGELFF; CDR3nt: TGTGCCAGCTCCGGGGACTCGAACACCGGGGAGCTGTTTTTT
d_gene: TRBD1; j_gene: TRBJ1-5; abundance: -; v_gene: TRBV4-2; CDR3aa: CASSQDVDRASVQPQHF; CDR3nt: TGTGCCAGCAGCCAAGATGTGGACAGGGCTTCCGTTCAGCCCCAGCATTTT
d_gene: -; j_gene: TRBJ1-2; abundance: -; v_gene: TRBV6-5; CDR3aa: CASRPGGNNYGYTF; CDR3nt: TGTGCCAGCAGGCCGGGAGGAAATAACTATGGCTACACCTTC
d_gene: TRBD1; j_gene: TRBJ1-1; abundance: -; v_gene: TRBV5-1; CDR3aa: CASSSMTGGGNTEAFF; CDR3nt: TGCGCCAGCAGCTCGATGACAGGGGGAGGTAACACTGAAGCTTTCTTT
d_gene: -; j_gene: TRBJ2-1; abundance: few; v_gene: TRBV20-1; CDR3aa: CSARRGDYRFF; CDR3nt: TGCAGTGCTAGGAGGGGGGACTACAGGTTCTTC
d_gene: -; j_gene: TRBJ2-2; abundance: -; v_gene: TRBV6-1; CDR3aa: CASSERVVAANTGELFF; CDR3nt: TGTGCCAGCAGTGAAAGGGTGGTAGCGGCGAACACCGGGGAGCTGTTTTTT
d_gene: TRBD1; j_gene: TRBJ2-1; abundance: -; v_gene: TRBV18; CDR3aa: CASSPPVRFSVGTGYRNEQFF; CDR3nt: TGTGCCAGCTCACCACCGGTCCGCTTTTCGGTCGGGACAGGGTATCGTAATGAGCAGTTCTTC
d_gene: TRBD1; j_gene: TRBJ2-2; abundance: -; v_gene: TRBV18; CDR3aa: CASSRDSWDTGELFF; CDR3nt: TGTGCCAGCTCACGGGACAGTTGGGACACCGGGGAGCTGTTTTTT
d_gene: TRBD2; j_gene: TRBJ2-6; abundance: once; v_gene: TRBV5-4; CDR3aa: CASSFGGWSGANVLTF; CDR3nt: TGTGCCAGCAGCTTCGGGGGGTGGTCTGGGGCCAACGTCCTGACTTTC
d_gene: -; j_gene: TRBJ2-1; abundance: -; v_gene: TRBV5-1; CDR3aa: CASSPPYGGNEQFF; CDR3nt: TGCGCCAGCAGCCCACCGTACGGGGGCAATGAGCAGTTCTTC
d_gene: TRBD2; j_gene: TRBJ2-1; abundance: -; v_gene: TRBV15; CDR3aa: CATRLGGANEQFF; CDR3nt: TGTGCCACCCGACTGGGAGGGGCAAATGAGCAGTTCTTC
d_gene: -; j_gene: TRBJ1-2; abundance: -; v_gene: TRBV10-2; CDR3aa: CASSDSGIYGYTF; CDR3nt: TGCGCCAGCAGCGACTCAGGGATCTATGGCTACACCTTC
d_gene: TRBD2; j_gene: TRBJ2-1; abundance: -; v_gene: TRBV3-1/TRBV3-2; CDR3aa: CASSQVGGRAYNEQFF; CDR3nt: TGTGCCAGCAGCCAAGTGGGCGGGAGGGCCTACAATGAGCAGTTCTTC
d_gene: TRBD2; j_gene: TRBJ2-2; abundance: -; v_gene: TRBV11-2; CDR3aa: CASSISGGGTGELFF; CDR3nt: TGTGCCAGCAGCATTAGCGGGGGTGGCACCGGGGAGCTGTTTTTT
d_gene: TRBD2; j_gene: TRBJ2-7; abundance: -; v_gene: TRBV18; CDR3aa: CASSLRTSGVIYEQYF; CDR3nt: TGTGCCAGCTCACTTAGGACTAGCGGGGTGATCTACGAGCAGTACTTC
d_gene: TRBD1; j_gene: TRBJ2-5; abundance: -; v_gene: TRBV28; CDR3aa: CATSDRVKTQYF; CDR3nt: TGTGCCACCAGCGACAGGGTAAAGACCCAGTACTTC
d_gene: TRBD1; j_gene: TRBJ2-2; abundance: -; v_gene: TRBV19; CDR3aa: CASRATGATGELFF; CDR3nt: TGTGCCAGTAGAGCTACAGGGGCGACCGGGGAGCTGTTTTTT
d_gene: TRBD1; j_gene: TRBJ1-1; abundance: -; v_gene: TRBV7-9; CDR3aa: CASSPGQGLATEAFF; CDR3nt: TGTGCCAGCAGCCCAGGACAGGGGCTTGCTACTGAAGCTTTCTTT
d_gene: TRBD1; j_gene: TRBJ1-1; abundance: -; v_gene: TRBV6-1; CDR3aa: CASSEARTGTGGVSPEAFF; CDR3nt: TGTGCCAGCAGTGAAGCGCGAACCGGGACAGGGGGCGTTAGTCCTGAAGCTTTCTTT
d_gene: TRBD1; j_gene: TRBJ2-3; abundance: -; v_gene: TRBV4-1; CDR3aa: CASSQVQGAYTQYF; CDR3nt: TGCGCCAGCAGCCAAGTCCAGGGGGCATATACGCAGTATTTT
d_gene: -; j_gene: TRBJ2-3; abundance: -; v_gene: TRBV5-1; CDR3aa: CASSLSTDTQYF; CDR3nt: TGCGCCAGCAGCCTTAGCACAGATACGCAGTATTTT